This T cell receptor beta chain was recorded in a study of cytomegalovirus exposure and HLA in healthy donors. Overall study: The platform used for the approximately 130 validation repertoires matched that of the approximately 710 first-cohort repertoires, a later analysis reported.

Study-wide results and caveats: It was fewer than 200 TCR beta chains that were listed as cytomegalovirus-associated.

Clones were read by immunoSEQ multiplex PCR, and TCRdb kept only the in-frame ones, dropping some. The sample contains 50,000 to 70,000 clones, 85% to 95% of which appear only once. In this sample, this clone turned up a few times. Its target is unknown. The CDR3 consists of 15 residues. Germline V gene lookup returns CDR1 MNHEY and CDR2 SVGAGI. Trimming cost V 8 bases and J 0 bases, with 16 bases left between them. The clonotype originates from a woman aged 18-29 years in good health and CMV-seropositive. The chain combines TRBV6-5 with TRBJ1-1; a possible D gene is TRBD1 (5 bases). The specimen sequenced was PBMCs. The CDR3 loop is CASSSPGGMNTEAFF. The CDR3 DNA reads TGTGCCAGCTCTTCCCCGGGGGGAATGAACACTGAAGCTTTCTTT.